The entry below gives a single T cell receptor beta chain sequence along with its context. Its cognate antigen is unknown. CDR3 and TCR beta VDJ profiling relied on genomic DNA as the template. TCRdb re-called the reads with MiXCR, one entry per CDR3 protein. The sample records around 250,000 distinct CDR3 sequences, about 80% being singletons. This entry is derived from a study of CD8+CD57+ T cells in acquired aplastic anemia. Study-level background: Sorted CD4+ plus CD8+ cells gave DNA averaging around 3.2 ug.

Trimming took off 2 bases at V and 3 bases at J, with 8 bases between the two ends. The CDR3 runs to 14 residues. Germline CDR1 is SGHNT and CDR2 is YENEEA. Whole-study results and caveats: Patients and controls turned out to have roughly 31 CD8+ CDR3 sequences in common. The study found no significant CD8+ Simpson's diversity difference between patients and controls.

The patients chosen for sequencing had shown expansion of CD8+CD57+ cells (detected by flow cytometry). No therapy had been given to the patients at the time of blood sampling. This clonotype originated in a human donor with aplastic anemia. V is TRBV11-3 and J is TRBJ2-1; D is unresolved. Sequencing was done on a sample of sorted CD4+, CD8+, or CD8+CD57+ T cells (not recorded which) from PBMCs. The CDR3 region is CASSLTLFYNEQFF. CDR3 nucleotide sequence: TGTGCCAGCAGCTTAACGCTGTTCTACAATGAGCAGTTCTTC. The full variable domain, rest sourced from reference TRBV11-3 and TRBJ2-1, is EAGVVQSPRYKIIEKKQPVAFWCNPISGHNTLYWYLQNLGQGPELLIRYENEEAVDDSQLPKDRFSAERLKGVDSTLKIQPAELGDSAVYLCASSLTLFYNEQFFGPGTRLTVL.